The clone carrying this T cell receptor beta chain was detected ten times or more. TCRdb fed the RACE reads into MiXCR, producing one record per CDR3 protein. The sample carries under 65,000 distinct CDR3 sequences, 9.3% recorded once. Time point indicated: patch test 1, 2 weeks after DPC sensitization. The treatment here: therapeutic diphenylcyclopropenone sensitization with weekly scalp DPC. This sample was included in a study of human T cells and chemical hapten exposure. This CDR3 region has 17 residues. Germline-derived CDR1 and CDR2 are KGHSH and LQKENI. Deletions cut 4 bases from V and 5 bases from J, with 24 bases between.

This specimen was whole blood, taken in connection with sensitization to the hapten diphenylcyclopropenone (DPC). The chain recombines TRBV18 with TRBJ2-7; D not certain. The clonotype comes from a woman aged 50 to 60 with alopecia areata. Some clones in this sample may be carry-over from other donors' samples. The DNA of the CDR3 is TGTGCCAGCTCACGCAGCCCTGGACGGCAAGGTTTGGACGAGCAGTACTTC. Its protein product is CASSRSPGRQGLDEQYF.